Following are 26 T cell receptor beta chains from one sample sequenced in a study of blood T cell repertoires in COVID-19. Using immunoSEQ multiplex PCR, the repertoire was profiled, and TCRdb retains in-frame clones only, with some absent. Counted here are about 78,000 clones, around 77% occurring once; the ten biggest clones make up more than 9%. Material: peripheral blood. These receptors all come from a human donor in a cohort sampled during active COVID-19.

V gene TRBV6-2 or TRBV6-3 combines with J gene TRBJ2-3; 9 bases match TRBD2. The CDR3 consists of 17 residues. CDR1 and CDR2 (germline): MNHEY, SVGEGT. Trimming removed 4 bases from V and 6 bases from J; junction bases left unmatched: 14. The CDR3 is CASSFPLRGGREDTQYF. The CDR3 DNA reads TGTGCCAGCAGTTTCCCCCTGCGGGGGGGCCGGGAGGATACGCAGTATTTT.

The V gene is TRBV15, the J gene TRBJ2-7; tentative D call: TRBD2 (6 bases). The ends were cut back, 1 base at V and 7 bases at J, with 14 bases in the middle. Per the germline V gene, CDR1 is LNHNV and CDR2 is YYDKDF (reference sequence). This CDR3 has 14 amino acids. The CDR3 protein is CATSRAGFGGEQYF. CDR3 nucleotide sequence: TGTGCCACCAGCAGAGCCGGTTTTGGGGGGGAGCAGTACTTC. The whole variable domain, filled in from reference TRBV15 and TRBJ2-7, reads DAMVIQNPRYQVTQFGKPVTLSCSQTLNHNVMYWYQQKSSQAPKLLFHYYDKDFNNEADTPDNFQSRRPNTSFCFLDIRSPGLGDTAMYLCATSRAGFGGEQYFGPGTRLTVT.

The genes are TRBV6-5 and TRBJ2-1; D uncertain. CDR3 size: 13 residues. The V end lost 7 bases, the J end lost 6 bases, and 13 bases lay between the germline ends. Germline V gene sequence: CDR1 MNHEY, CDR2 SVGAGI. The CDR3 is CASTRRQTNEQFF. Written as DNA, the CDR3 is TGTGCCAGCACCCGCAGGCAAACCAATGAGCAGTTCTTC.

The chain recombines TRBV7-9 with TRBJ1-4, with a tentative D call TRBD1 (5 bases). CDR1 and CDR2 (germline): SEHNR, FQNEAQ (reference sequence). V was pared by 2 bases and J by 4 bases, with 8 bases between. CDR3 length equals 14 residues. CDR3 region: CASSLNQGNEKLFF. DNA for the CDR3: TGTGCCAGCAGCTTAAACCAGGGTAATGAAAAACTGTTTTTT.

The chain is built from TRBV2 and TRBJ1-1, with 7 bases that match TRBD1. Trimming removed 6 bases from V and 0 bases from J; junction bases left unmatched: 7. Germline V gene sequence: CDR1 SNHLY, CDR2 FYNNEI. CDR3 length: 15 amino acids. The CDR3 bases are TGTGCCAGCAGGGAACAGGGGTACGTGAACACTGAAGCTTTCTTT. Its protein is CASREQGYVNTEAFF.

The chain combines TRBV2 with TRBJ2-2, with 12 bases that match TRBD1. Germline CDR1 reads SNHLY; CDR2 reads FYNNEI. This CDR3 region has 14 residues. With 6 bases clipped from V and 6 bases from J, the junction kept 2 bases outside the gene matches. CDR3 amino acids: CASRGDRGPGELFF. The CDR3 DNA is TGTGCCAGCAGGGGGGACAGGGGGCCCGGGGAGCTGTTTTTT.

This chain connects TRBV7-6 to TRBJ2-3; D not resolved. Trimming cost V 0 bases and J 6 bases, with 13 bases left between them. The CDR3 extends over 15 amino acids. CDR1 and CDR2 from the germline V gene are SGHVS and FNYEAQ. The CDR3 here is CASSLAGQSSDTQYF. Written as DNA, the CDR3 is TGTGCCAGCAGCTTAGCTGGGCAGAGTTCGGATACGCAGTATTTT.

DNA of the CDR3: TGTGCCAGCAGCGTAGGGGGGACAGCTAATGAAAAACTGTTTTTT. Amino acid sequence: CASSVGGTANEKLFF. The chain couples TRBV9 to TRBJ1-4, with 7 positions matching TRBD1. The V segment lost 0 bases and the J segment 3 bases; nucleotides outside the gene matches: 2. The germline CDR1 and CDR2 sequences are SGDLS and YYNGEE. The CDR3 runs to 15 residues.

CDR3 in amino acids: CASSEVRGTEAFF. The CDR3 bases are TGTGCCAGCAGTGAAGTCCGGGGGACTGAAGCTTTCTTT. The V gene is TRBV6-4, the J gene TRBJ1-1; D is perhaps TRBD1 (5 bases). CDR1 and CDR2 from the germline V gene are MRHNA and SNTAGT. V lost 3 bases to trimming and J lost 5 bases, with 10 bases between them. The CDR3 has 13 residues.

This sequence joins TRBV4-3 and TRBJ2-4, with 7 positions matching TRBD1. Germline CDR1 LGHNA, CDR2 YSLEER. J gave up 1 base and V 3 bases, and 3 bases lay outside the gene matches. The CDR3 spans 15 residues. The CDR3 loop reads CASSHADRAKNIQYF. Written as DNA, the CDR3 is TGCGCCAGCAGCCATGCGGACAGGGCCAAAAACATTCAGTACTTC.

This chain connects TRBV19 to TRBJ2-2; 9 nucleotides agree with TRBD2. The V gene's germline CDR1 is LNHDA and CDR2 SQIVND (reference sequence). The CDR3 covers 15 residues. V dropped 6 bases and J dropped 6; count of bases not matched to a gene: 8. The CDR3 region has the DNA TGTGCCAGTAGACGCAGCGGGGGGCCACCCGGGGAGCTGTTTTTT. Translating it yields CASRRSGGPPGELFF.

This clone has only one observation. The rearrangement joins TRBV3-1 (or the pseudogene TRBV3-2) to TRBJ2-5; tentatively, D is TRBD2 (5 bases). From germline, CDR1 is LGHDT and CDR2 YNNKEL (reference sequence). This CDR3 spans 13 amino acids. V was shortened by 0 bases and J by 7 bases, with 9 bases between the two germline ends. The chain's CDR3 is CASSQEFEGTQYF. The CDR3 DNA reads TGTGCCAGCAGCCAAGAATTCGAGGGGACCCAGTACTTC.

This clone was observed a few times. V usage is TRBV14 and J usage is TRBJ1-2, with D tentatively TRBD1 (6 bases). Trimming shortened V by 4 bases and J by 5 bases, and 17 bases separated the two germline ends. The length of the CDR3 is 15 residues. Germline V lookup: CDR1 SGHDN, CDR2 FVKESK. CDR3 protein: CASSLGHPIPYGYTF. The CDR3 DNA is TGTGCCAGCAGCCTGGGACACCCAATCCCGTATGGCTACACCTTC.

The V gene is TRBV6-5, the J gene TRBJ2-3; D might be TRBD2 (7 bases). This CDR3 region has 13 residues. Germline V gives CDR1 MNHEY, CDR2 SVGAGI. Trimming cost V 7 bases and J 2 bases, with 10 bases left between them. CDR3 region: CASKGGSTDTQYF. The CDR3 DNA follows: TGTGCCAGCAAGGGGGGGTCCACAGATACGCAGTATTTT.

The chain couples TRBV5-1 to TRBJ2-7; the match to TRBD2 covers 7 bases. This CDR3 spans 14 amino acids. Germline V gene sequence: CDR1 SGHRS, CDR2 YFSETQ. The J segment lost 3 bases and the V segment lost 2 bases, leaving 5 bases of the junction unmatched. This chain's CDR3 is CASSFGTIDYEQYF. The CDR3 DNA follows: TGCGCCAGCAGCTTCGGGACTATTGACTACGAGCAGTACTTC.

V is TRBV19 and J is TRBJ1-1, with D perhaps TRBD1 (6 bases). CDR1 is LNHDA, CDR2 SQIVND, per germline (reference sequence). V was clipped by 3 bases and J by 5 bases, with 13 bases between them. CDR3 length: 14 residues. CDR3 coding DNA: TGTGCCAGTAGTATTCAGGGGCGCCATACTGAAGCTTTCTTT. Its protein product is CASSIQGRHTEAFF.

This clone has just a few counts. This rearrangement joins TRBV5-5 to TRBJ2-6; no clear D gene. V was cut by 3 bases and J by 2 bases, with 18 bases left in between. Germline V gene lookup returns CDR1 SGHKS and CDR2 YYEKEE (reference sequence). This CDR3 comprises 18 residues. The CDR3 loop is CASSSDILTPPGANVLTF. CDR3 nucleotides: TGTGCCAGCAGCTCTGACATCCTTACTCCGCCTGGGGCCAACGTCCTGACTTTC. Looking up the rest from reference TRBV5-5 and TRBJ2-6 gives the full variable domain: DAGVTQSPTHLIKTRGQQVTLRCSPISGHKSVSWYQQVLGQGPQFIFQYYEKEERGRGNFPDRFSARQFPNYSSELNVNALLLGDSALYLCASSSDILTPPGANVLTFGAGSRLTVL.

This clone has a handful of counts. V gene TRBV6-6 combines with J gene TRBJ2-7, with 7 bases matching TRBD1. Germline CDR1 is MNHNY and CDR2 is SVGAGI (reference sequence). V was pared by 2 bases and J by 4 bases, with 5 bases of the junction left unmatched. This CDR3 contains 14 residues. CDR3 sequence: CASSYHKDRYEQYF. CDR3 nucleotides: TGTGCCAGCAGTTACCACAAGGACAGGTACGAGCAGTACTTC.

The gene calls are TRBV5-1 and TRBJ1-4; a weak D match, TRBD1 (6 bases). The CDR3 loop spans 14 amino acids. Germline CDR1 reads SGHRS; CDR2 reads YFSETQ. V was clipped by 7 bases and J by 5 bases, with 15 bases between them. CDR3 loop: CASADDRSNEKLFF. DNA for the CDR3: TGCGCCAGCGCTGACGACAGGTCGAATGAAAAACTGTTTTTT.

This clone showed up just once. This chain uses TRBV3-1 (or the pseudogene TRBV3-2) with TRBJ1-1; D might be TRBD1 (6 bases). V lost 8 bases and J 6 bases, leaving 13 bases between the germline ends. There are 12 residues in the CDR3. Germline values: CDR1 LGHDT, CDR2 YNNKEL (reference sequence). The CDR3 region has the DNA TGTGCCAGCTGGGGGGGCGAAGCTGAAGCTTTCTTT. It encodes CASWGGEAEAFF.

This clone was seen a handful of times. The chain employs TRBV3-1 (or the pseudogene TRBV3-2) and TRBJ1-5; D uncertain. The germline CDR1 and CDR2 sequences are LGHDT and YNNKEL (reference sequence). V was shortened by 0 bases and J by 9 bases, with 12 bases between the two germline ends. The CDR3 contains 14 residues. CDR3 DNA sequence: TGTGCCAGCAGCCAAGAGGTTGGGCATCTGCCCCAGCATTTT. Its translation: CASSQEVGHLPQHF.

The chain carries TRBV6-2 or TRBV6-3 and TRBJ2-7, with 7 bases identical to TRBD2. CDR1 is MNHEY and CDR2 is SVGEGT in the germline V gene. The CDR3 covers 13 residues. V lost 4 bases, J lost 0 bases, and 0 bases stayed unmatched. In DNA, the CDR3 is TGTGCCAGCAGTTGGGGGGGCTCCTACGAGCAGTACTTC. Amino acids: CASSWGGSYEQYF.

The chain employs TRBV12-3 or TRBV12-4 and TRBJ2-3, with a weak D call TRBD2 (5 bases). The CDR3 is made up of 13 amino acids. Trimming shortened V by 7 bases and J by 2 bases, and 10 bases separated the two germline ends. CDR3 in DNA: TGTGCCAGCACCTCGGGATTCACAGATACGCAGTATTTT. Amino acids: CASTSGFTDTQYF.

This clone has only one observation. This chain uses TRBV12-3 or TRBV12-4 with TRBJ2-3; 8 positions match TRBD1. J was trimmed by 11 bases and V by 2 bases; bases with no gene match: 6. This CDR3 has 13 residues. This CDR3 is CASSLPDRGEQYF. CDR3 sequence (DNA): TGTGCCAGCAGTTTACCCGACAGGGGCGAGCAGTATTTT.

This chain connects TRBV28 to TRBJ1-1; 7 nucleotides line up with TRBD1. Germline trimming cut 4 bases from V and 7 bases from J; bases unmatched to any gene: 3. This CDR3 has 12 amino acids. Per the germline V gene, CDR1 is MDHEN and CDR2 is SYDVKM. The CDR3 DNA is TGTGCCAGCAGTTCACGACAGGGTGAAGCTTTCTTT. This translates into CASSSRQGEAFF.

The rearrangement links TRBV5-1 to TRBJ1-5; D is ambiguous. CDR3 length equals 14 residues. Germline V gene data show CDR1 as SGHRS and CDR2 as YFSETQ. Trimming pared 0 bases from V and 3 bases from J, leaving 7 bases between. Written as DNA, the CDR3 is TGCGCCAGCAGCTTGGACAGCCCCAATCAGCCCCAGCATTTT. Translated, it gives CASSLDSPNQPQHF.